One sample yielded the 30 T cell receptor beta chains listed below, sequenced in a study of T cell changes during pregnancy in multiple sclerosis. Profiling relied on immunoSEQ multiplex PCR, and the TCRdb table lists in-frame clones only, not all of them. The sample yields about 62,000 clones, around 93% seen once. The sample was CD8+ T cells from peripheral blood mononuclear cells, taken in the second trimester of pregnancy. Every receptor here comes from a female donor with multiple sclerosis, enrolled in a pregnancy study.

The count of this clone is one. The CDR3 region has the DNA TGTGCCAGCAGTCAAGCAGGGCGGTGGAGCAATCAGCCCCAGCATTTT. It yields the protein CASSQAGRWSNQPQHF. The V gene is TRBV28, the J gene TRBJ1-5; D might be TRBD1 (5 bases). Germline CDR1 MDHEN, CDR2 SYDVKM. There are 16 residues in the CDR3. V gave up 5 bases and J gave up 1 base, with 15 bases separating them.

The genes are TRBV28 and TRBJ1-2; D may be TRBD1 (5 bases). V lost 10 bases, J lost 9 bases, and 15 bases lay in between. Per germline, CDR1 MDHEN and CDR2 SYDVKM. CDR3 length equals 11 residues. CDR3 nucleotides: TGTGCCACCCGCGGGGGTTGGAGCTACACCTTC. The encoded protein is CATRGGWSYTF.

V gene TRBV7-9 combines with J gene TRBJ2-7; TRBD1 is a possible D gene (5 bases). CDR1 SEHNR and CDR2 FQNEAQ come from the germline V gene (reference sequence). This CDR3 contains 13 residues. Trimming pared 1 base from V and 6 bases from J, leaving 10 bases between. The CDR3 is CASSLEGSGEQYF. The DNA of the CDR3 is TGTGCCAGCAGCTTAGAGGGGTCCGGCGAGCAGTACTTC.

This clone was recorded only once. J is TRBJ2-7 and V is TRBV7-2; 10 bases fit TRBD1. CDR1 is SGHTA and CDR2 is FQGNSA in the germline V gene. V shed 6 bases and J 5 bases; nucleotides not matched to a gene: 10. The CDR3 runs to 15 residues. Here the CDR3 DNA reads TGTGCCAGCAGTCGCAACCCGGGACAGGGGAACGAGCAGTACTTC. This codes for CASSRNPGQGNEQYF.

The chain has TRBV29-1 and TRBJ1-2; tentative D call: TRBD1 (6 bases). The CDR3 length is 12 residues. V was pared by 4 bases and J by 4 bases, with 10 bases between. Germline-derived CDR1 and CDR2 are SQVTM and ANQGSEA. In nucleotides, the CDR3 is TGCAGCGTTGCTACAGGGCCCTATGGCTACACCTTC. It translates to CSVATGPYGYTF.

This chain links TRBV7-9 with TRBJ2-1, with D possibly matching TRBD1 (5 bases). The CDR3 runs to 15 residues. Germline V gene lookup returns CDR1 SEHNR and CDR2 FQNEAQ (reference sequence). The V end lost 2 bases, the J end lost 0 bases, and 8 bases lay between the germline ends. The chain's CDR3 is CASSLTGDSYNEQFF. The CDR3 coding sequence is TGTGCCAGCAGCTTAACAGGCGACTCCTACAATGAGCAGTTCTTC.

As to this clone: A read error may produce the germline difference seen at one junction end. The chain combines TRBV25-1 with TRBJ1-4; the D is unclear. CDR3 length: 11 residues. Germline CDR1 reads MGHDK; CDR2 reads SYGVNS. CDR3 loop: CASSVGEKLFF. The CDR3 bases are TGTGCCAGCAGTGTAGGAGAAAAGCTGTTTTTT.

V is TRBV13 and J is TRBJ2-4; no definite D call. Germline lookup yields CDR1 PRHDT and CDR2 FYEKMQ (reference sequence). V lost 0 bases and J 3 bases, leaving 6 bases between the germline ends. The CDR3 is 14 residues long. The CDR3 DNA sequence: TGTGCCAGCAGCTTAGGGGCTAGCAAAAACATTCAGTACTTC. Translated: CASSLGASKNIQYF.

The chain recombines TRBV27 with TRBJ2-3, with 8 bases fitting TRBD2. The CDR3 runs to 14 residues. J was trimmed by 5 bases and V by 11 bases; bases with no gene match: 12. Per germline, CDR1 MNHEY and CDR2 SMNVEV (reference sequence). In nucleotides, the CDR3 is TGTGCCTCCCGCCGGGGGGGTCGTCTAGATACGCAGTATTTT. This gives the protein CASRRGGRLDTQYF.

This clone showed up just a few times. The chain's CDR3 is CASSFGTGDTGELFF. CDR3 DNA: TGTGCCAGCAGCTTTGGGACAGGGGACACCGGGGAGCTGTTTTTT. This chain links TRBV7-9 with TRBJ2-2; 10 bases are shared with TRBD1. The CDR3 runs to 15 residues. Trimming cost V 3 bases and J 3 bases; bases outside gene matches: 1. Germline CDR1 is SEHNR and CDR2 is FQNEAQ (reference sequence).

This sequence joins TRBV6-5 and TRBJ1-5; no firm D call. Germline V gene data show CDR1 as MNHEY and CDR2 as SVGAGI. Deletions cut 8 bases from V and 3 bases from J, with 17 bases between. The CDR3 length is 15 residues. The CDR3 spells CASRQASTNNQPQHF. CDR3 DNA sequence: TGTGCCAGCCGTCAGGCCTCGACGAACAATCAGCCCCAGCATTTT.

The J gene is TRBJ2-7, the V gene TRBV9; 10 bases map to TRBD1. V lost 3 bases and J lost 5; bases outside the gene matches: 14. The germline gives CDR1 SGDLS, CDR2 YYNGEE. The CDR3 has 17 residues. In nucleotides, the CDR3 is TGTGCCAGCAGCGCTGCTAAGACCGGGACAGGGGAGGACGAGCAGTACTTC. This sequence encodes CASSAAKTGTGEDEQYF.

The chain links TRBV11-3 to TRBJ2-7; a possible D gene is TRBD1 (5 bases). Germline V gives CDR1 SGHNT, CDR2 YENEEA. The CDR3 sequence is 13 residues long. Trimming pared 1 base from V and 3 bases from J, leaving 7 bases between. The CDR3 reads CASSLGTGYEQYF. The CDR3 nucleotides read TGTGCCAGCAGCTTAGGTACAGGCTACGAGCAGTACTTC.

This rearrangement joins TRBV11-2 to TRBJ2-1; D remains ambiguous. Germline lookup yields CDR1 SGHAT and CDR2 FQNNGV. V shed 5 bases and J shed 0 bases, with 11 bases lying between them. The CDR3 loop spans 15 amino acids. CDR3 residues: CASSPSASSYNEQFF. The CDR3 DNA is TGTGCCAGCAGCCCGAGCGCTAGCTCCTACAATGAGCAGTTCTTC.

This sequence joins TRBV27 and TRBJ2-1; 12 positions match TRBD2. The CDR3 runs 14 residues. V shed 4 bases and J 10 bases; nucleotides not matched to a gene: 5. CDR1 and CDR2 from the germline V gene are MNHEY and SMNVEV (reference sequence). DNA of the CDR3: TGTGCCAGCAGTTCCGGACTAGCGGGAAACGAGCAGTTCTTC. Translation gives CASSSGLAGNEQFF.

A single count supports this clone. This chain uses TRBV7-2 with TRBJ2-5, with 14 bases matching TRBD2. The CDR3 is made up of 15 amino acids. The V gene end was trimmed by 5 bases and the J gene end by 5 bases; junction bases not matched to a gene: 4. Germline V gene lookup returns CDR1 SGHTA and CDR2 FQGNSA. This chain's CDR3 is CASSMTSGRAETQYF. CDR3 DNA: TGTGCCAGCAGCATGACTAGCGGGAGGGCCGAGACCCAGTACTTC.

This clone has only one observation. The rearrangement joins TRBV6-1 to TRBJ2-5, with 7 bases identical to TRBD1. The CDR3 sequence is 16 residues long. Looked up from germline, CDR1 is MNHNS and CDR2 is SASEGT. V shed 1 base and J 2 bases; nucleotides not matched to a gene: 7. The CDR3 DNA reads TGTGCCAGCAGTGAAGACAGGGACAGACCTCAAGAGACCCAGTACTTC. This encodes CASSEDRDRPQETQYF.

This chain links TRBV27 with TRBJ1-1; D is uncertain. The CDR3 is 13 residues long. Germline CDR1 MNHEY, CDR2 SMNVEV (reference sequence). V was shortened by 2 bases and J by 3 bases, with 7 bases between the two germline ends. CDR3 DNA: TGTGCCAGCAGTTTAGAAGAGGACACTGAAGCTTTCTTT. This sequence encodes CASSLEEDTEAFF.

The rearrangement links TRBV11-3 to TRBJ2-1, with 8 bases identical to TRBD2. V lost 5 bases to trimming and J lost 4 bases; unmatched junction nucleotides: 7. Germline CDR1 SGHNT, CDR2 YENEEA. This CDR3 has 15 amino acids. DNA of the CDR3: TGTGCCAGCAGCCCCCGCTTAGCGGGGTACAATGAGCAGTTCTTC. This sequence encodes CASSPRLAGYNEQFF.

This CDR3 reads CASSLGTSADTQYF. DNA for the CDR3: TGCGCCAGCAGCTTGGGGACTAGCGCAGATACGCAGTATTTT. V is TRBV5-1 and J is TRBJ2-3; 9 nucleotides line up with TRBD2. Germline V lookup: CDR1 SGHRS, CDR2 YFSETQ. CDR3 size: 14 residues. V trimming: 0 bases; J trimming: 4 bases; junction bases outside the gene matches: 0. The full variable domain, its missing parts supplied by reference TRBV5-1 and TRBJ2-3, is KAGVTQTPRYLIKTRGQQVTLSCSPISGHRSVSWYQQTPGQGLQFLFEYFSETQRNKGNFPGRFSGRQFSNSRSEMNVSTLELGDSALYLCASSLGTSADTQYFGPGTRLTVL.

The chain combines TRBV5-4 with TRBJ2-1, with D perhaps matching TRBD1 (5 bases). The V end was cut by 1 base, the J end by 10 bases, with 15 bases between. The CDR3 loop spans 14 amino acids. Germline assignment: CDR1 SGHNT and CDR2 YYREEE (reference sequence). The chain's CDR3 is CASSLSVRAEEQFF. DNA for the CDR3: TGTGCCAGCAGCTTGTCCGTCAGGGCTGAGGAGCAGTTCTTC.

V is TRBV13 and J is TRBJ2-5, with TRBD2 as a possible D gene (6 bases). V dropped 4 bases and J dropped 7 bases, with 16 bases sitting between them. CDR1 is PRHDT, CDR2 FYEKMQ, per germline (reference sequence). The CDR3 totals 14 residues. The CDR3 sequence is CASSYRSSGGTQYF. DNA of the CDR3: TGTGCCAGCAGCTATAGGAGCTCCGGGGGGACCCAGTACTTC.

The genes are TRBV7-9 and TRBJ2-5, with D tentatively TRBD1 (6 bases). There are 13 residues in the CDR3. Germline loops: CDR1 SEHNR, CDR2 FQNEAQ (reference sequence). V lost 3 bases and J 5 bases, leaving 10 bases between the germline ends. The CDR3 here is CASSFRGEETQYF. The CDR3 DNA reads TGTGCCAGCAGCTTCAGGGGAGAGGAGACCCAGTACTTC.

The V gene is TRBV6-4, the J gene TRBJ2-1, with 13 bases identical to TRBD2. V shed 2 bases and J 8 bases; nucleotides not matched to a gene: 6. The length of the CDR3 is 16 residues. Germline lookup yields CDR1 MRHNA and CDR2 SNTAGT. DNA for the CDR3: TGTGCCAGCAGTGACAGGGGACTAGCGGGACGGGATGAGCAGTTCTTC. Protein sequence: CASSDRGLAGRDEQFF.

The V call is TRBV6-5, the J call TRBJ1-1, with D tentatively TRBD1 (6 bases). Germline CDR1 and CDR2: MNHEY and SVGAGI. The V gene lost 7 bases and the J gene lost 6 bases, with 15 bases spanning the gap. The CDR3 consists of 13 residues. CDR3 sequence (DNA): TGTGCCAGCACCATAAGGGGGGGGGCTGAAGCTTTCTTT. Amino acids: CASTIRGGAEAFF.

V and J are TRBV19 and TRBJ2-5; possibly TRBD2 for D (6 bases). Trimming left V 5 bases short and J 0 bases short, with 13 bases between. CDR3 size: 15 residues. Germline CDR1 reads LNHDA; CDR2 reads SQIVND (reference sequence). The CDR3 region has the DNA TGTGCCAGTAGTGGGTTTAGCGGAGACCAAGAGACCCAGTACTTC. As protein: CASSGFSGDQETQYF.

V gene TRBV27 combines with J gene TRBJ2-7; TRBD1 agrees at 9 bases. The CDR3 sequence is 14 residues long. Trimming removed 3 bases from V and 6 bases from J; junction bases left unmatched: 6. Germline CDR1 is MNHEY and CDR2 is SMNVEV (reference sequence). The CDR3, as DNA: TGTGCCAGCAGTTTTGGGACAGGGTTTCTCGAGCAGTACTTC. This translates into CASSFGTGFLEQYF.

The V call is TRBV28, the J call TRBJ2-7, with TRBD1 as a possible D gene (5 bases). V was cut by 0 bases and J by 3 bases, with 6 bases left in between. CDR1 MDHEN and CDR2 SYDVKM come from the germline V gene. The CDR3 spans 13 residues. Written as DNA, the CDR3 is TGTGCCAGCAGTTTATGGCAGGGCTACGAGCAGTACTTC. Amino acids: CASSLWQGYEQYF.

J is TRBJ2-3 and V is TRBV7-8, with a weak D call TRBD2 (6 bases). V was cut by 6 bases and J by 5 bases, with 18 bases left in between. CDR3 length: 15 amino acids. Germline V gene data show CDR1 as SGHVS and CDR2 as FQNEAQ. The DNA of the CDR3 is TGTGCCAGCAGTTTTTTAGCGGCCGTGGGAGATACGCAGTATTTT. Protein product: CASSFLAAVGDTQYF. Full variable domain (outside the CDR3, taken from reference TRBV7-8 and TRBJ2-3): GAGVSQSPRYKVAKRGQDVALRCDPISGHVSLFWYQQALGQGPEFLTYFQNEAQLDKSGLPSDRFFAERPEGSVSTLKIQRTQQEDSAVYLCASSFLAAVGDTQYFGPGTRLTVL.

Concerning this clone itself: Other DNA sequences in this sample translate to the same CDR3. This chain uses TRBV27 with TRBJ1-1; TRBD1 might be the D (5 bases). The V end lost 6 bases, the J end lost 1 base, and 9 bases lay between the germline ends. CDR1 and CDR2 from the germline V gene are MNHEY and SMNVEV (reference sequence). This CDR3 has 13 amino acids. In DNA form, the CDR3 reads TGTGCCAGCAGCCCTACAGGGAACACTGAAGCTTTCTTT. Amino acid sequence: CASSPTGNTEAFF.